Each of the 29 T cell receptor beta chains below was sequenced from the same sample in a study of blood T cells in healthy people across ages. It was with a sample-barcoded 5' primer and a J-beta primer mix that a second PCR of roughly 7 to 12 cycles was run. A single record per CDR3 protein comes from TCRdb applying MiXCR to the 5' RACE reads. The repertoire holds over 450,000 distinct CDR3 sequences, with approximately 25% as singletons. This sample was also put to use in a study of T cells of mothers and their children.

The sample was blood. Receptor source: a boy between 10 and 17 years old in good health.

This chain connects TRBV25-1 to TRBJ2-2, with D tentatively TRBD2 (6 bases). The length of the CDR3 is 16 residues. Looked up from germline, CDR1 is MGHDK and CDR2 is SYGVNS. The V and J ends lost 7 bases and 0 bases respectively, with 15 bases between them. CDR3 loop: CASTRQGTPNTGELFF. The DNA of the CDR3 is TGTGCCAGCACCCGGCAAGGGACTCCGAACACCGGGGAGCTGTTTTTT.

The CDR3 nucleotides read TGCGCCAGCAGCTGGCACAGGGGCCAAGAGACCCAGTACTTC. Translating it yields CASSWHRGQETQYF. This rearrangement joins TRBV5-1 to TRBJ2-5; 7 positions match TRBD1. Germline values: CDR1 SGHRS, CDR2 YFSETQ. The CDR3 is 14 amino acids. Trimming at V came to 3 bases and at J to 1 base, leaving 3 bases not matched to a gene.

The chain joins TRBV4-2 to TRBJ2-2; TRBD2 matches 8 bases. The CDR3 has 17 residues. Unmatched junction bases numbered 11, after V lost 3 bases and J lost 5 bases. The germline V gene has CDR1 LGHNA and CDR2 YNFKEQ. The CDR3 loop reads CASSQGLQRERTGELFF. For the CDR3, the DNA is TGTGCCAGCAGCCAGGGATTACAGCGGGAGAGGACCGGGGAGCTGTTTTTT.

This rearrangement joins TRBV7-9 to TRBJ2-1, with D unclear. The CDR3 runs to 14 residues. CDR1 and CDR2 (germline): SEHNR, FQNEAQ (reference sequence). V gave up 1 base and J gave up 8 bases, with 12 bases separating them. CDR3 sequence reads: CASSLGPYVDEQFF. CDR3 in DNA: TGTGCCAGCAGCTTAGGGCCCTATGTAGATGAGCAGTTCTTC.

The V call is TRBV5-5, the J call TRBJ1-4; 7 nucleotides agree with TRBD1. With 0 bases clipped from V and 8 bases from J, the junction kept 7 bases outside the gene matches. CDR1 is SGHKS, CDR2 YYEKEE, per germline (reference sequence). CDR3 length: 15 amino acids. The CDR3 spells CASSLETGISEKLFF. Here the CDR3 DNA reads TGTGCCAGCAGCTTGGAGACAGGGATAAGCGAAAAACTGTTTTTT.

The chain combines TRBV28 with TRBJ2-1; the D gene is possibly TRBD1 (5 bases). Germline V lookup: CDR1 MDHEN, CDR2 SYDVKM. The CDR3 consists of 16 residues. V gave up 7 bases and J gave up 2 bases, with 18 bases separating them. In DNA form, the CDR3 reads TGTGCCAGCACCCCAGGAGCAGGGATAACCTACAATGAGCAGTTCTTC. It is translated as CASTPGAGITYNEQFF.

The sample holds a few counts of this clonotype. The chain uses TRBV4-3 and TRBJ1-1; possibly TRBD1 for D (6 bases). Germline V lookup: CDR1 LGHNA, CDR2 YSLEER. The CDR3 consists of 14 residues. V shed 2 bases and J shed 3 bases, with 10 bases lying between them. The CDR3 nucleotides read TGCGCCAGCAGCCAAAGAGGGGGAGACACTGAAGCTTTCTTT. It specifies CASSQRGGDTEAFF.

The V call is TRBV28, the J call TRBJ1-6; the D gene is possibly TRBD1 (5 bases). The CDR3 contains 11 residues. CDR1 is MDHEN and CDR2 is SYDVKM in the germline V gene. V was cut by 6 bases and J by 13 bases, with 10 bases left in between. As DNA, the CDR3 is TGTGCCAGCAGGGACATTCTCCCCCTCCACTTT. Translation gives CASRDILPLHF.

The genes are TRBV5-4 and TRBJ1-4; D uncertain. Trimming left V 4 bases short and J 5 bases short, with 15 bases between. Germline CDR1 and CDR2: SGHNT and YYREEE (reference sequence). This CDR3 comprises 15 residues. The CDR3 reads CASSDPAGKNEKLFF. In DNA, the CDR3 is TGTGCCAGCAGCGACCCAGCGGGGAAAAATGAAAAACTGTTTTTT.

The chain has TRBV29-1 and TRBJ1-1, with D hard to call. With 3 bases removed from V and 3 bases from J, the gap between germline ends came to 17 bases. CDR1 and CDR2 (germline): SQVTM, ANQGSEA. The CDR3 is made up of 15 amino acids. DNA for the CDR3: TGCAGCGTTGACTCGTGGCGAGAGCGGGACACTGAAGCTTTCTTT. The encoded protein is CSVDSWRERDTEAFF.

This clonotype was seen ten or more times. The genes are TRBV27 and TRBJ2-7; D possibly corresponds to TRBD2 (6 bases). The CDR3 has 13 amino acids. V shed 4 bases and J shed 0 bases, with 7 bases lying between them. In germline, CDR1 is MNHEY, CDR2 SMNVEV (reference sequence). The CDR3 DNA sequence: TGTGCCAGCAGTTCCGGGAGCTCCTACGAGCAGTACTTC. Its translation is CASSSGSSYEQYF.

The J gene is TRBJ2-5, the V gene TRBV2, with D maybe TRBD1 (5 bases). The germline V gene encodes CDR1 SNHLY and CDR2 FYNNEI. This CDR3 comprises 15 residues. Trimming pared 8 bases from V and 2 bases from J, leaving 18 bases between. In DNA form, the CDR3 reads TGTGCCAGCCAAAAGTTCAGGGAATTTCAAGAGACCCAGTACTTC. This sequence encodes CASQKFREFQETQYF.

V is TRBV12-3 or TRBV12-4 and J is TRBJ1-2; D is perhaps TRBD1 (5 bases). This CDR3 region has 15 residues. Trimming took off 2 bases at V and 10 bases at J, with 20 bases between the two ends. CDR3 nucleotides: TGTGCCAGCAGTTTACGAGATAGGGGAAGGAAAGACTACACCTTC. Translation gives CASSLRDRGRKDYTF.

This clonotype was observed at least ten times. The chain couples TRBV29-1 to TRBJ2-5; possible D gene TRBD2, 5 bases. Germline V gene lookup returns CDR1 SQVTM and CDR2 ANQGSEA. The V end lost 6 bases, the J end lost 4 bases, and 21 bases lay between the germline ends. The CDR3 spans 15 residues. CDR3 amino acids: CSVHPREATGETQYF. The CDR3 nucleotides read TGCAGCGTCCATCCCCGGGAAGCGACGGGAGAGACCCAGTACTTC.

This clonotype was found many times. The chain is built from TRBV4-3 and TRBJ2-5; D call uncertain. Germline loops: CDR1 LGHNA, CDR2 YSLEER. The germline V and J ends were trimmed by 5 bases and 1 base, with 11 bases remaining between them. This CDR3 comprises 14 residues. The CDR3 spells CASSKGRLQETQYF. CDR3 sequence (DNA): TGCGCCAGCAGCAAAGGACGCCTCCAAGAGACCCAGTACTTC.

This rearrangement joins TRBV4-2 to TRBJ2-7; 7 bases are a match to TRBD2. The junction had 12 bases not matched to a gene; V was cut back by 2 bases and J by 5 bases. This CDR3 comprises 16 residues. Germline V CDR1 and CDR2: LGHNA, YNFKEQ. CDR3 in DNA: TGTGCCAGCAGCCAACACTCCGAGCGGGAAGTCCACGAGCAGTACTTC. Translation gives CASSQHSEREVHEQYF.

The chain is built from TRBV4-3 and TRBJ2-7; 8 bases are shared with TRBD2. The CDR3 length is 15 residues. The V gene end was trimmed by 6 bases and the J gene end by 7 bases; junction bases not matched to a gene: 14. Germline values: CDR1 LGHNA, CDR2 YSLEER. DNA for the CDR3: TGCGCCAGCAGGCCGGGGGCCGGGAGGGGTCTGGAGCAGTACTTC. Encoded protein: CASRPGAGRGLEQYF.

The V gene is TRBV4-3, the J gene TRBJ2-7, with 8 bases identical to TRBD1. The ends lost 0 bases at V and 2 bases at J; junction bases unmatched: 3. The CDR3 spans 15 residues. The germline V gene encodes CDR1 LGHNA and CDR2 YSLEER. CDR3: CASSQEQGVAYEQYF. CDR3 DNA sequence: TGCGCCAGCAGCCAAGAACAGGGGGTCGCCTACGAGCAGTACTTC.

CDR3 residues: CASSSPGVSDTQYF. The CDR3 DNA reads as TGTGCCAGCAGCTCGCCAGGGGTCTCAGATACGCAGTATTTT. V gene TRBV7-9 combines with J gene TRBJ2-3; D might be TRBD1 (6 bases). The CDR3 extends over 14 amino acids. Trimming left V 4 bases short and J 4 bases short, with 12 bases between. The germline CDR1 and CDR2 sequences are SEHNR and FQNEAQ (reference sequence).

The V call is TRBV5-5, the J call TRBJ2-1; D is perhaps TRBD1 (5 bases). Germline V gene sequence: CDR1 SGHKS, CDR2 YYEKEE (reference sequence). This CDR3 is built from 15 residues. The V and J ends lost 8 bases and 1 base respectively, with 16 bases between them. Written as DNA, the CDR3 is TGTGCCAGTCGCCAAGCCAGGGCTTCCTACAATGAGCAGTTCTTC. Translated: CASRQARASYNEQFF.

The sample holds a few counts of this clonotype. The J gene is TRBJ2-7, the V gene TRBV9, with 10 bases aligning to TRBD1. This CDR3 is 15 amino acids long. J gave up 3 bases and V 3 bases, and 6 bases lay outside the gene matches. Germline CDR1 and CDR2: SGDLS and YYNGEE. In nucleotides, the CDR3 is TGTGCCAGCAGCGGGGGACAGGGGTATGGCTACGAGCAGTACTTC. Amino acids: CASSGGQGYGYEQYF.

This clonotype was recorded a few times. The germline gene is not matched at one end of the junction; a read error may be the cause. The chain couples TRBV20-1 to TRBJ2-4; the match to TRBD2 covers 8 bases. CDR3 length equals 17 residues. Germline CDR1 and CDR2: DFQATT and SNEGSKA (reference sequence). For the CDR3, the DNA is TGCAGTGCTAGCACGGGGGGGTTACCCTTAGCCGAAAACATTCAGTACTTC. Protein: CSASTGGLPLAENIQYF.

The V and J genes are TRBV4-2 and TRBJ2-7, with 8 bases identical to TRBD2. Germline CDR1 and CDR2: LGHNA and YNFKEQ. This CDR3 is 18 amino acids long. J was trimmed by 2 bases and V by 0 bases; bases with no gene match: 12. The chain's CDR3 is CASSQERLERGWAYEQYF. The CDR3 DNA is TGTGCCAGCAGCCAAGAAAGGTTGGAGCGGGGGTGGGCCTACGAGCAGTACTTC.

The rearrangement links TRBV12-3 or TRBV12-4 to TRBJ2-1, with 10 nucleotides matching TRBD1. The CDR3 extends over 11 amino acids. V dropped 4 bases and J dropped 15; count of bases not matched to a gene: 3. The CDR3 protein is CASSSGTGAFF. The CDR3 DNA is TGTGCCAGCAGTTCCGGGACAGGGGCGTTCTTC.

The CDR3 nucleotides read TGCAGTGCTAGAACAGGCCTTAGGGGCAATCAGCCCCAGCATTTT. It is translated as CSARTGLRGNQPQHF. V is TRBV20-1 and J is TRBJ1-5; TRBD1 might be the D (5 bases). CDR1 and CDR2 (germline): DFQATT, SNEGSKA (reference sequence). This CDR3 region has 15 residues. Trimming took off 2 bases at V and 2 bases at J, with 13 bases between the two ends.

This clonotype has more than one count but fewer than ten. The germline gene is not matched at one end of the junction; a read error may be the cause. CDR3 sequence: CASSLPLEEQEAQYF. The CDR3 region has the DNA TGTGCCAGCAGCCTCCCGCTAGAAGAGCAAGAGGCCCAGTACTTC. This chain joins TRBV7-2 and TRBJ2-5, with no clear D. The CDR3 runs to 15 residues. Germline CDR1 is SGHTA and CDR2 is FQGNSA.

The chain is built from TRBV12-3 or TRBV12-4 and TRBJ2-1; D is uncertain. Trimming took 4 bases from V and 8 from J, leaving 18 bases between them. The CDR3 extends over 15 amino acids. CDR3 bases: TGTGCCAGCAGTTCCTACTTACAAATGATAGATGAGCAGTTCTTC. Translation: CASSSYLQMIDEQFF.

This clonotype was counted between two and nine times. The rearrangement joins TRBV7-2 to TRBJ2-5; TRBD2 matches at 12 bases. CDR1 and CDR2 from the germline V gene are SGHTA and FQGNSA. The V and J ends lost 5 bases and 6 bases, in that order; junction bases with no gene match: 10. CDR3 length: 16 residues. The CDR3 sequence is CASSPSSGGAGKTQYF. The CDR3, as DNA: TGTGCCAGCAGCCCTTCTAGCGGGGGGGCCGGGAAGACCCAGTACTTC.

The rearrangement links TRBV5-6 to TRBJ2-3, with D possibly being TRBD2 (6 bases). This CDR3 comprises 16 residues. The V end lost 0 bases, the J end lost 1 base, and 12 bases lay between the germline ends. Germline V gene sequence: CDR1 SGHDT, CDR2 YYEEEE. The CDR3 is CASSLAAGTRTDTQYF. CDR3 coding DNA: TGTGCCAGCAGCTTGGCGGCGGGGACTCGCACAGATACGCAGTATTTT.